A single sample is the source of the 27 T cell receptor beta chains below, sequenced in a study of T cell responses to AZD1222 COVID-19 vaccine (TCRdb year 2021). The time point tag for this specimen amounts to: baseline before first vaccination. Library preparation used the immunoSEQ multiplex PCR assay. The table was pulled from immuneACCESS by TCRdb, which kept in-frame rearrangements only. Such tables lose some clones; where checked, under half of the loss comes from unresolved V genes, and the rest has no known cause. This sample is represented by about 110,000 clones; about 86% of them were singletons. About 3% of the sample comes from the top ten. Sequences were derived from peripheral blood, sampled on day 0 of AZD1222 vaccination. These receptors were taken from an adult in good health.

This chain uses TRBV28 with TRBJ2-1, with 16 bases lining up with TRBD2. CDR1 is MDHEN, CDR2 SYDVKM, per germline. Unmatched junction bases numbered 12, after V lost 6 bases and J lost 13 bases. CDR3 length equals 16 residues. CDR3 sequence reads: CASSWGTSGGALIQFF. CDR3 nucleotide sequence: TGTGCCAGCAGCTGGGGGACTAGCGGGGGGGCCCTAATCCAGTTCTTC.

The rearrangement uses TRBV9 and TRBJ1-3; no definite D call. CDR3 size: 14 residues. Trimming stripped 0 bases from V and 4 bases from J, with 8 bases between. CDR1 and CDR2 from the germline V gene are SGDLS and YYNGEE. In nucleotides, the CDR3 is TGTGCCAGCAGCGTAGAAGGGAGAGGAAACACCATATATTTT. It codes for CASSVEGRGNTIYF.

The genes are TRBV10-3 and TRBJ1-2; 7 nucleotides match TRBD1. Per germline, CDR1 ENHRY and CDR2 SYGVKD. The CDR3 has 15 amino acids. The junction had 6 bases not matched to a gene; V was cut back by 2 bases and J by 3 bases. For the CDR3, the DNA is TGTGCCATCAGTGAGCCTACAGGGGTGGACTATGGCTACACCTTC. Protein product: CAISEPTGVDYGYTF.

The chain is built from TRBV4-1 and TRBJ1-4; D ambiguous. The germline V gene encodes CDR1 MGHRA and CDR2 YSYEKL. The CDR3 length is 15 residues. With 0 bases removed from V and 0 bases from J, the gap between germline ends came to 5 bases. The CDR3 DNA reads as TGCGCCAGCAGCCAAGAGACGGCAACTAATGAAAAACTGTTTTTT. This sequence encodes CASSQETATNEKLFF.

The chain has TRBV5-6 and TRBJ2-7; 8 bases are a match to TRBD1. The length of the CDR3 is 14 residues. V lost 2 bases, J lost 3 bases, and 4 bases stayed unmatched. CDR1 and CDR2 from the germline V gene are SGHDT and YYEEEE. The CDR3 nucleotides read TGTGCCAGCAGCTTAGACAGGGGCGGCTACGAGCAGTACTTC. This encodes CASSLDRGGYEQYF. Looking up the rest from reference TRBV5-6 and TRBJ2-7 gives the full variable domain: DAGVTQSPTHLIKTRGQQVTLRCSPKSGHDTVSWYQQALGQGPQFIFQYYEEEERQRGNFPDRFSGHQFPNYSSELNVNALLLGDSALYLCASSLDRGGYEQYFGPGTRLTVT.

The chain links TRBV7-2 to TRBJ1-3; D remains unclear. Germline V gene sequence: CDR1 SGHTA, CDR2 FQGNSA. V lost 5 bases and J 7 bases, leaving 9 bases between the germline ends. The CDR3 has 12 residues. The CDR3 DNA reads TGTGCCAGCAGCCAACAAGGGAACACCATATATTTT. Translation gives CASSQQGNTIYF.

This chain joins TRBV13 and TRBJ1-4, with D tentatively TRBD1 (5 bases). Germline values: CDR1 PRHDT, CDR2 FYEKMQ (reference sequence). The CDR3 length is 15 residues. V lost 5 bases, J lost 6 bases, and 16 bases lay in between. Here the CDR3 reads CASSPRGGLYEKLFF. In DNA, the CDR3 is TGTGCCAGCAGCCCCCGGGGGGGGTTATATGAAAAACTGTTTTTT.

The CDR3, as DNA: TGTGCCAGCAGTGACGGGCAGGGGAATGAGCAGTTCTTC. Its protein product is CASSDGQGNEQFF. The rearrangement links TRBV6-4 to TRBJ2-1; a weak D match, TRBD1 (6 bases). Looked up from germline, CDR1 is MRHNA and CDR2 is SNTAGT. V was cut by 2 bases and J by 7 bases, with 9 bases left in between. This CDR3 has 13 residues.

The gene calls are TRBV5-4 and TRBJ2-5, with TRBD2 matching over 9 bases. J lost 5 bases, V lost 5 bases, and 10 bases had no gene match. Germline V CDR1 and CDR2: SGHNT, YYREEE (reference sequence). The CDR3 covers 15 residues. The CDR3 nucleotides are TGTGCCAGCAGACTGCTTAGCGGGGGCGGGGAGACCCAGTACTTC. It yields the protein CASRLLSGGGETQYF.

The chain carries TRBV6-2 or TRBV6-3 and TRBJ1-1; D possibly corresponds to TRBD1 (5 bases). There are 15 residues in the CDR3. CDR1 is MNHEY, CDR2 SVGEGT, per germline. Trimming left V 1 base short and J 4 bases short, with 13 bases between. The CDR3 coding sequence is TGTGCCAGCAGTTACTTGGGGGTGGGGAGCACTGAAGCTTTCTTT. This sequence encodes CASSYLGVGSTEAFF.

As DNA, the CDR3 is TGTGCCAGCCAAGAAACGGGGCTGGATAATTCACCCCTCCACTTT. Its protein is CASQETGLDNSPLHF. The rearrangement joins TRBV6-5 to TRBJ1-6; maybe TRBD1 (5 bases). V was clipped by 8 bases and J by 5 bases, with 16 bases between them. The V gene's germline CDR1 is MNHEY and CDR2 SVGAGI. The CDR3 length is 15 residues.

This sequence joins TRBV5-1 and TRBJ2-3, with a possible D match to TRBD1 (6 bases). Germline V gene data show CDR1 as SGHRS and CDR2 as YFSETQ. The ends were cut back, 0 bases at V and 1 base at J, with 12 bases in the middle. This CDR3 spans 16 amino acids. The CDR3 reads CASSLEGRGCTDTQYF. DNA for the CDR3: TGCGCCAGCAGCTTGGAGGGCAGGGGATGCACAGATACGCAGTATTTT.

The rearrangement links TRBV5-5 to TRBJ1-1; D gene unclear. This CDR3 has 14 amino acids. Germline CDR1 and CDR2: SGHKS and YYEKEE (reference sequence). Trimming left V 4 bases short and J 4 bases short, with 14 bases between. The DNA for the CDR3 is TGTGCCAGCAGCCCCAGACACTTTGGCACTGAAGCTTTCTTT. Its protein product is CASSPRHFGTEAFF.

A single count supports this clone. J is TRBJ1-1 and V is TRBV19; D is ambiguous. Germline CDR1 reads LNHDA; CDR2 reads SQIVND (reference sequence). The V end was cut by 2 bases, the J end by 1 base, with 8 bases between. This CDR3 spans 14 amino acids. The CDR3 sequence is CASSITGKNTEAFF. The CDR3 nucleotides read TGTGCCAGTAGTATAACGGGAAAGAACACTGAAGCTTTCTTT.

The chain uses TRBV6-1 and TRBJ1-5; possibly TRBD1 for D (6 bases). Looked up from germline, CDR1 is MNHNS and CDR2 is SASEGT. This CDR3 has 14 residues. V was pared by 3 bases and J by 6 bases, with 12 bases between. Written as DNA, the CDR3 is TGTGCCAGCAGTGACACAGGGCAGGTTCAGCCCCAGCATTTT. Amino acids: CASSDTGQVQPQHF.

The gene calls are TRBV5-1 and TRBJ2-5; 8 nucleotides align to TRBD1. This CDR3 spans 14 amino acids. Looked up from germline, CDR1 is SGHRS and CDR2 is YFSETQ. With V trimmed by 4 bases and J by 1 base, 3 bases remained unmatched. The CDR3 sequence: CASSRQGIQETQYF. Written as DNA, the CDR3 is TGCGCCAGCAGCAGACAGGGGATCCAAGAGACCCAGTACTTC.

This chain uses TRBV6-5 with TRBJ1-5, with no clear D. Trimming shortened V by 0 bases and J by 3 bases, and 6 bases separated the two germline ends. The CDR3 extends over 14 amino acids. The V gene's germline CDR1 is MNHEY and CDR2 SVGAGI. CDR3 nucleotide sequence: TGTGCCAGCAGTTACTCCGGACCCAATCAGCCCCAGCATTTT. It translates to CASSYSGPNQPQHF.

V is TRBV24-1 and J is TRBJ2-5; TRBD2 is a possible D gene (7 bases). There are 14 residues in the CDR3. Germline CDR1 is KGHDR and CDR2 is SFDVKD. V was pared by 4 bases and J by 5 bases, with 13 bases between. The CDR3 region is CATSDWGGQETQYF. CDR3 DNA sequence: TGTGCCACCAGTGACTGGGGGGGGCAGGAGACCCAGTACTTC.

J is TRBJ2-1 and V is TRBV6-2 or TRBV6-3, with 9 bases lining up with TRBD2. V lost 7 bases and J lost 9; bases outside the gene matches: 16. CDR1 is MNHEY, CDR2 SVGEGT, per germline. This CDR3 spans 16 amino acids. This CDR3 reads CASINSGLAGLGEQFF. The CDR3 coding sequence is TGTGCCAGCATTAACTCGGGGCTAGCGGGGTTAGGTGAGCAGTTCTTC.

To note about this clone: At one end, the junction sequence differs from germline, possibly due to a read error. The chain joins TRBV25-1 to TRBJ2-3; the match to TRBD2 covers 8 bases. The CDR3 totals 16 residues. Germline CDR1 MGHDK, CDR2 SYGVNS. The CDR3 DNA reads as TGTGCCAGCAGTGAATCGTTTGGGCTTCTAGCGGGTCCCTCCCATTTT. Its protein product is CASSESFGLLAGPSHF.

Only a few counts were recorded for this clone. CDR3 loop: CASSVSGQVTGGYTF. The CDR3 DNA sequence: TGTGCCAGCAGTGTCTCGGGACAAGTAACCGGTGGCTACACCTTC. J is TRBJ1-2 and V is TRBV25-1, with TRBD1 as a possible D gene (6 bases). Trimming took 4 bases from V and 7 from J, leaving 19 bases between them. The CDR3 extends over 15 amino acids. CDR1 MGHDK and CDR2 SYGVNS come from the germline V gene.

This chain connects TRBV13 to TRBJ1-5; D unresolved. Trimming removed 1 base from V and 4 bases from J, with 5 bases in between. Germline V lookup: CDR1 PRHDT, CDR2 FYEKMQ (reference sequence). The CDR3 has 13 residues. DNA of the CDR3: TGTGCCAGCAGCTTAGCCAGGAATCAGCCCCAGCATTTT. Encoded protein: CASSLARNQPQHF.

The rearrangement links TRBV12-5 to TRBJ2-2; 7 nucleotides align to TRBD2. The length of the CDR3 is 17 residues. V shed 3 bases, J shed 1 base, and the junction held 8 bases outside the gene matches. Germline V gene lookup returns CDR1 LGHNT and CDR2 FRNRAP. The CDR3 nucleotides are TGTGCTAGTGGTTTTTCGACTAGCAGGGAGAACACCGGGGAGCTGTTTTTT. It is translated as CASGFSTSRENTGELFF.

The J gene is TRBJ1-5, the V gene TRBV9; no definite D call. Germline lookup yields CDR1 SGDLS and CDR2 YYNGEE. Trimming took 0 bases from V and 4 from J, leaving 8 bases between them. CDR3 size: 14 residues. The CDR3 sequence is CASSVGQKNQPQHF. The CDR3 coding sequence is TGTGCCAGCAGCGTAGGACAAAAAAATCAGCCCCAGCATTTT.

The chain is built from TRBV25-1 and TRBJ2-7, with D possibly TRBD1 on 6 matching bases. Trimming shortened V by 6 bases and J by 6 bases, and 21 bases separated the two germline ends. The CDR3 runs 15 residues. CDR1 is MGHDK, CDR2 SYGVNS, per germline. The DNA of the CDR3 is TGTGCCAGCAGCGCCTTTGTGGGGGCCGCCGCCGAGCAGTACTTC. This translates into CASSAFVGAAAEQYF.

The chain couples TRBV2 to TRBJ1-5; no firm D call. The germline CDR1 and CDR2 sequences are SNHLY and FYNNEI. V shed 3 bases and J shed 7 bases, with 10 bases lying between them. The CDR3 contains 13 residues. CDR3 bases: TGTGCCAGCAGTGACCCAGGTTTACAGCCCCAGCATTTT. Its translation is CASSDPGLQPQHF.

The V and J genes are TRBV7-9 and TRBJ1-2; the D gene is possibly TRBD1 (6 bases). CDR1 and CDR2 from the germline V gene are SEHNR and FQNEAQ (reference sequence). V lost 2 bases, J lost 4 bases, and 11 bases lay in between. There are 14 residues in the CDR3. The CDR3 coding sequence is TGTGCCAGCAGCTTATTCCAGGACAGCTATGGCTACACCTTC. Encoded protein: CASSLFQDSYGYTF.